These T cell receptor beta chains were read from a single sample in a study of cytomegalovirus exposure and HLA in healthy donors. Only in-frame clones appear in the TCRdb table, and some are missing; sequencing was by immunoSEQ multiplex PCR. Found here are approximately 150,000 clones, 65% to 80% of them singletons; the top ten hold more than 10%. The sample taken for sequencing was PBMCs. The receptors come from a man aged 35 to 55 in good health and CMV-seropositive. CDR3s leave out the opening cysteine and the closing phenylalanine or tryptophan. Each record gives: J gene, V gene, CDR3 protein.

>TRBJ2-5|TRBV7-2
ASSLGGTTQETQY
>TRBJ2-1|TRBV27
ASSSGTSGVANEQF
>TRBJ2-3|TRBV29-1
SYTQGPDTQY
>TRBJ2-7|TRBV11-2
ASSFLAGSYEQY
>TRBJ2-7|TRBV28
ASSSRGAQTTSR
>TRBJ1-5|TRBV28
ASSPPRQPQH
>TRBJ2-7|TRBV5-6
ASSKAGAHEQY
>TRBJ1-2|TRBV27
ASGYGVSGGYT
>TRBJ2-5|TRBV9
ASSGGLRGETQY
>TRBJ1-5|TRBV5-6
ASSFVGGGGQPQH